The 28 T cell receptor beta chains below were found in one sample sequenced in a study of Tregs in tolerant kidney transplant recipients. TCRdb keeps only in-frame clones here, not all; method: immunoSEQ multiplex PCR. Of about 94,000 clones listed, 80% to 95% are singletons. The sequencing used CD4+ T cells from blood, collected before the transplant. These TCRs come from a human donor who received a combined kidney and bone marrow transplant.

This chain joins TRBV7-9 and TRBJ2-2; D is uncertain. The germline V and J ends were trimmed by 2 bases and 6 bases, with 16 bases remaining between them. The CDR3 length is 16 residues. Germline V gives CDR1 SEHNR, CDR2 FQNEAQ (reference sequence). The CDR3 DNA reads as TGTGCCAGCAGCTTAAGGCCAGGAAGGTCGTCCGGGGAGCTGTTTTTT. Protein: CASSLRPGRSSGELFF.

The chain combines TRBV11-2 with TRBJ2-3; 9 nucleotides match TRBD2. The CDR3 is 16 amino acids. V gave up 3 bases and J gave up 3 bases; unmatched junction bases: 7. CDR1 SGHAT and CDR2 FQNNGV come from the germline V gene. The CDR3 DNA reads TGTGCCAGCAGCTTTCGAGGCGGGAGGGGGACAGATACGCAGTATTTT. Amino acid sequence: CASSFRGGRGTDTQYF.

This sequence joins TRBV29-1 and TRBJ1-4; possibly TRBD1 for D (5 bases). Germline assignment: CDR1 SQVTM and CDR2 ANQGSEA. V was cut by 4 bases and J by 6 bases, with 6 bases left in between. CDR3 length: 11 amino acids. The CDR3 loop is CSVVRDEKLFF. DNA of the CDR3: TGCAGCGTTGTCAGGGATGAAAAACTGTTTTTT.

The V and J genes are TRBV4-2 and TRBJ1-6; TRBD1 is a possible D gene (6 bases). Germline-derived CDR1 and CDR2 are LGHNA and YNFKEQ. CDR3 length: 16 amino acids. The V end lost 0 bases, the J end lost 10 bases, and 16 bases lay between the germline ends. The CDR3 DNA follows: TGTGCCAGCAGCCAAGATGGGAGAGGGGGGGAGTCACCCCTCCACTTT. This codes for CASSQDGRGGESPLHF.

The chain joins TRBV19 to TRBJ1-2; 8 nucleotides align to TRBD1. The V gene's germline CDR1 is LNHDA and CDR2 SQIVND (reference sequence). The CDR3 length is 15 residues. The trim removed 5 bases at V and 2 bases at J, leaving 7 bases unmatched. CDR3 loop: CASSAFRGPNYGYTF. The CDR3 DNA follows: TGTGCCAGTAGTGCCTTCAGGGGGCCCAACTATGGCTACACCTTC.

This chain uses TRBV5-5 with TRBJ2-3; no firm D call. Trimming removed 4 bases from V and 5 bases from J, with 8 bases in between. The germline V gene has CDR1 SGHKS and CDR2 YYEKEE (reference sequence). The length of the CDR3 is 12 residues. The CDR3 DNA follows: TGTGCCAGCAGCCTAGGTCGAGATACGCAGTATTTT. Translated: CASSLGRDTQYF.

This rearrangement joins TRBV6-6 to TRBJ2-5, with 11 bases identical to TRBD2. CDR3 size: 13 residues. CDR1 is MNHNY and CDR2 is SVGAGI in the germline V gene (reference sequence). Unmatched junction bases numbered 8, after V lost 6 bases and J lost 11 bases. This CDR3 is CASSPGLAVEQYF. In DNA, the CDR3 is TGTGCCAGCAGCCCGGGACTAGCGGTAGAGCAGTACTTC.

The J gene is TRBJ1-4, the V gene TRBV11-3, with D possibly matching TRBD1 (6 bases). Per the germline V gene, CDR1 is SGHNT and CDR2 is YENEEA. This CDR3 spans 17 amino acids. Trimming removed 0 bases at V and 4 bases at J, with 15 bases between. The CDR3, as DNA: TGTGCCAGCAGCTTAGACGCTAAGGGGGTCGGTAATGAAAAACTGTTTTTT. Translated, it gives CASSLDAKGVGNEKLFF.

About this clone itself: An end of the junction differs from the germline gene, which may be a read error. The chain uses TRBV15 and TRBJ2-4; TRBD2 might be the D (6 bases). Per germline, CDR1 LNHNV and CDR2 YYDKDF (reference sequence). The CDR3 covers 14 residues. The chain's CDR3 is CATSKQLAENIQYF. The CDR3 region has the DNA TGTGCCACCAGCAAGCAACTAGCCGAAAACATTCAGTACTTC.

This clone showed up just once. This chain uses TRBV2 with TRBJ1-5, with TRBD1 matching over 9 bases. This CDR3 has 15 residues. Per the germline V gene, CDR1 is SNHLY and CDR2 is FYNNEI. Losses at the gene ends were 8 bases for V and 4 bases for J; bases not matched to a gene: 9. The CDR3 region has the DNA TGTGCCAGCTCTACCAGGACAGGGGAAAATCAGCCCCAGCATTTT. Residues: CASSTRTGENQPQHF.

The chain links TRBV5-1 to TRBJ1-1; 7 bases fit TRBD1. The CDR3 spans 13 residues. Per the germline V gene, CDR1 is SGHRS and CDR2 is YFSETQ. The V segment lost 4 bases and the J segment 5 bases; nucleotides outside the gene matches: 5. The CDR3 region has the DNA TGCGCCAGCAGCGCCGCAGGGGGTACTGAAGCTTTCTTT. Amino acids: CASSAAGGTEAFF. Full variable domain (rest looked up from reference TRBV5-1 and TRBJ1-1): KAGVTQTPRYLIKTRGQQVTLSCSPISGHRSVSWYQQTPGQGLQFLFEYFSETQRNKGNFPGRFSGRQFSNSRSEMNVSTLELGDSALYLCASSAAGGTEAFFGQGTRLTVV.

CDR3 in DNA: TGCGCCAGCAGCCTGACCGGGACAGGGAGCTACGAGCAGTACTTC. This translates into CASSLTGTGSYEQYF. The V gene is TRBV5-1, the J gene TRBJ2-5; 9 bases agree with TRBD1. Judging by the DNA end, TRBJ2-7 fits better; the J call may be wrong. The CDR3 has 15 amino acids. Germline CDR1 and CDR2: SGHRS and YFSETQ.

The V call is TRBV19, the J call TRBJ1-5; 8 bases are shared with TRBD1. Unmatched junction bases numbered 13, after V lost 4 bases and J lost 5 bases. The V gene's germline CDR1 is LNHDA and CDR2 SQIVND (reference sequence). This CDR3 has 17 amino acids. CDR3 nucleotides: TGTGCCAGTAGTACGCTGCACGACAGGGGCAGGGATCAGCCCCAGCATTTT. This gives the protein CASSTLHDRGRDQPQHF.

J is TRBJ1-1 and V is TRBV11-2, with D possibly matching TRBD1 (6 bases). The CDR3 is 13 amino acids. Deletions cut 3 bases from V and 10 bases from J, with 15 bases between. Germline CDR1 and CDR2: SGHAT and FQNNGV. The CDR3 DNA reads as TGTGCCAGCAGCTTCTATACAGGGTTTGCAGCTTTCTTT. It yields the protein CASSFYTGFAAFF.

CDR3 protein: CASSILAGSGATIYF. CDR3 DNA: TGTGCCAGTAGTATTTTGGCTGGCTCTGGTGCCACCATATATTTT. This chain connects TRBV19 to TRBJ1-3; D call uncertain. With 3 bases removed from V and 9 bases from J, the gap between germline ends came to 18 bases. This CDR3 has 15 amino acids. Germline-derived CDR1 and CDR2 are LNHDA and SQIVND (reference sequence).

This chain joins TRBV18 and TRBJ1-5; 7 nucleotides align to TRBD1. Looked up from germline, CDR1 is KGHSH and CDR2 is LQKENI. V lost 6 bases to trimming and J lost 6 bases; unmatched junction nucleotides: 14. This CDR3 contains 16 residues. In nucleotides, the CDR3 is TGTGCCAGCTCCTCCTTTGGAGGGGGCAAGAGTCAGCCCCAGCATTTT. This codes for CASSSFGGGKSQPQHF.

V usage is TRBV27 and J usage is TRBJ2-3, with TRBD1 identical over 8 bases. This CDR3 comprises 16 residues. V shed 6 bases and J 2 bases; nucleotides not matched to a gene: 10. CDR1 and CDR2 from the germline V gene are MNHEY and SMNVEV (reference sequence). The CDR3 loop reads CASRHIRDRNTDTQYF. For the CDR3, the DNA is TGTGCCAGCAGGCATATCCGGGACAGGAACACAGATACGCAGTATTTT.

The rearrangement uses TRBV9 and TRBJ2-3; 10 bases agree with TRBD2. V lost 4 bases to trimming and J lost 8 bases; unmatched junction nucleotides: 10. The CDR3 covers 15 residues. Germline V gene sequence: CDR1 SGDLS, CDR2 YYNGEE. The CDR3 reads CASSPSMIAGGTQYF. Here the CDR3 DNA reads TGTGCCAGCAGCCCCTCCATGATAGCGGGAGGTACGCAGTATTTT. The complete variable domain, with remaining parts taken from reference TRBV9 and TRBJ2-3, reads DSGVTQTPKHLITATGQRVTLRCSPRSGDLSVYWYQQSLDQGLQFLIQYYNGEERAKGNILERFSAQQFPDLHSELNLSSLELGDSALYFCASSPSMIAGGTQYFGPGTRLTVL.

This clone appeared a single time. This sequence joins TRBV7-2 and TRBJ1-5; 7 nucleotides match TRBD1. V lost 3 bases to trimming and J lost 3 bases; unmatched junction nucleotides: 5. Germline loops: CDR1 SGHTA, CDR2 FQGNSA. The CDR3 covers 15 residues. CDR3 region: CASSFQTGINQPQHF. Written as DNA, the CDR3 is TGTGCCAGCAGCTTTCAGACAGGGATCAATCAGCCCCAGCATTTT.

The gene calls are TRBV28 and TRBJ2-3, with TRBD2 matching over 12 bases. CDR3 length equals 18 residues. V trimming: 3 bases; J trimming: 2 bases; junction bases outside the gene matches: 9. The germline V gene encodes CDR1 MDHEN and CDR2 SYDVKM. The CDR3 loop reads CASSLASGGARITDTQYF. CDR3 DNA sequence: TGTGCCAGCAGTTTGGCTAGCGGGGGGGCCCGAATCACAGATACGCAGTATTTT.

The V gene is TRBV7-2, the J gene TRBJ1-1; tentatively, D is TRBD1 (6 bases). CDR3 size: 13 residues. Germline CDR1 SGHTA, CDR2 FQGNSA. Trimming left V 5 bases short and J 4 bases short, with 11 bases between. The CDR3 is CASSVQGITEAFF. The CDR3 DNA is TGTGCCAGCAGCGTCCAGGGGATCACTGAAGCTTTCTTT.

This chain uses TRBV9 with TRBJ2-3; weak D call: TRBD1 (5 bases). The CDR3 totals 14 residues. V was cut by 2 bases and J by 11 bases, with 18 bases left in between. CDR1 SGDLS and CDR2 YYNGEE come from the germline V gene. The CDR3 DNA follows: TGTGCCAGCAGCGTCCTAGGGGTCCCCACTGAGCAGTATTTT. Encoded protein: CASSVLGVPTEQYF.

V and J are TRBV5-1 and TRBJ2-1; D perhaps matches TRBD1 (5 bases). The germline V gene encodes CDR1 SGHRS and CDR2 YFSETQ. The CDR3 covers 17 residues. Trimming shortened V by 2 bases and J by 2 bases, and 17 bases separated the two germline ends. The CDR3 DNA is TGCGCCAGCAGCTTTCGGAACACTCAGGGAACCTACAATGAGCAGTTCTTC. Translation: CASSFRNTQGTYNEQFF.

The chain recombines TRBV2 with TRBJ2-7; D gene ambiguous. CDR1 SNHLY and CDR2 FYNNEI come from the germline V gene. V dropped 5 bases and J dropped 3 bases, with 11 bases sitting between them. This CDR3 comprises 13 residues. As DNA, the CDR3 is TGTGCCAGCAGTCGCGCTCGATACTACGAGCAGTACTTC. Its protein product is CASSRARYYEQYF.

This chain connects TRBV12-5 to TRBJ2-5; 8 nucleotides match TRBD2. This CDR3 spans 13 amino acids. Germline V gives CDR1 LGHNT, CDR2 FRNRAP. Trimming at V came to 4 bases and at J to 4 bases, leaving 2 bases not matched to a gene. The CDR3 nucleotides read TGTGCTAGTGGTTCCGGACTAGCAGAGACCCAGTACTTC. It specifies CASGSGLAETQYF.

This sequence joins TRBV4-2 and TRBJ1-3; D perhaps matches TRBD1 (5 bases). Germline CDR1 and CDR2: LGHNA and YNFKEQ. The CDR3 contains 15 residues. Trimming left V 4 bases short and J 0 bases short, with 10 bases between. This chain's CDR3 is CASSPGVSSGNTIYF. The DNA of the CDR3 is TGTGCCAGCAGCCCGGGGGTTAGCTCTGGAAACACCATATATTTT.

This chain joins TRBV7-8 and TRBJ1-2; D is unclear. The germline gives CDR1 SGHVS, CDR2 FQNEAQ. V gave up 3 bases and J gave up 8 bases, with 10 bases separating them. The CDR3 sequence is 12 residues long. The CDR3 DNA reads as TGTGCCAGCAGCTTCGGAGTCCCGGGCTACACCTTC. The encoded protein is CASSFGVPGYTF.

The genes are TRBV5-1 and TRBJ2-5, with D perhaps TRBD2 (5 bases). CDR3 length: 16 residues. Germline loops: CDR1 SGHRS, CDR2 YFSETQ. The V and J ends lost 0 bases and 1 base respectively, with 13 bases between them. CDR3 sequence: CASSLVRGNTQETQYF. For the CDR3, the DNA is TGCGCCAGCAGCTTGGTTCGGGGAAACACCCAAGAGACCCAGTACTTC.